The source of this T cell receptor beta chain is a study of T cell responses to AZD1222 COVID-19 vaccine. Study-wide points: Most donors were white British, females outnumbered males, and clonal diversity was possibly underestimated.

Germline loops: CDR1 SGHTA, CDR2 FQGNSA. Between the trimmed V and J ends, which lost 7 bases and 7 bases, there was a span of 13 bases. The CDR3 is 13 amino acids. Comment on this clone: What it binds is unknown.

Assay: immunoSEQ multiplex PCR; the TCRdb copy retains only in-frame clones and omits some. Found here are 100,000 to 150,000 clones, over 80% of them singletons; the top ten hold around 6%. The rearrangement joins TRBV7-2 to TRBJ1-4; no clear D. Specimen: peripheral blood, collected on day 0 of AZD1222 vaccination. The clonotype originates from an adult in good health. CDR3 residues: CASTRSGFEKLFF. The CDR3 DNA sequence: TGTGCCAGCACCCGCAGCGGGTTTGAAAAACTGTTTTTT.